This paragraph covers one TCR beta chain sequence. Its matching antigen is unknown. The data derive from a study of cytomegalovirus exposure and HLA in healthy donors. This PCR relied on a set of 60 Vbeta primers and 13 Jbeta primers. TCRdb's table, derived via immunoSEQ multiplex PCR, lists solely in-frame clones and lacks some. This sample has roughly 100,000 clones, with approximately 71% found just once. CDR1 is SGHRS and CDR2 is YFSETQ in the germline V gene. The CDR3 has 14 residues. V trimming: 3 bases; J trimming: 11 bases; junction bases outside the gene matches: 5. Study outcomes and limitations: Later analysis identified a missense DCLRE1C variant that was linked to TCR beta V- and J-gene trimming.

The rearrangement joins TRBV5-1 to TRBJ1-6; 10 nucleotides line up with TRBD1. The origin of this receptor is a man in his forties in good health and CMV-seronegative. Material: PBMCs. The CDR3 is CASSWGTGETPLHF. Written as DNA, the CDR3 is TGCGCCAGCAGCTGGGGGACAGGGGAGACACCCCTCCACTTT.